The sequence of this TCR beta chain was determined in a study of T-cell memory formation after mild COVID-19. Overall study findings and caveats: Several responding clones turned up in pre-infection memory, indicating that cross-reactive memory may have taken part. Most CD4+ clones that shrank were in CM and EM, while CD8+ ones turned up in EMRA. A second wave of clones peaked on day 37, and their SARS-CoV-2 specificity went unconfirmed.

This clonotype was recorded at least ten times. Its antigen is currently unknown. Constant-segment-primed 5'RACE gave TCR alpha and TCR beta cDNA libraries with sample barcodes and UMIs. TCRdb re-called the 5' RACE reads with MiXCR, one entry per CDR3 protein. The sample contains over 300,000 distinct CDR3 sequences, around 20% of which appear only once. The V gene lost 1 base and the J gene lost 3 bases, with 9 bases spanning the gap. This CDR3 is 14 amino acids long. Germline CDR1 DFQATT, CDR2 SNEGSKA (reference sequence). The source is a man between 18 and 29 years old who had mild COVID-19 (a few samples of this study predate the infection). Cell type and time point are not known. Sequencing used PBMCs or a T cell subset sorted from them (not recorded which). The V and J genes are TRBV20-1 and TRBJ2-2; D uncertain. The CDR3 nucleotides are TGCAGTGCTAGAGGTTGGGTTCACACCGGGGAGCTGTTTTTT. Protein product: CSARGWVHTGELFF.